One and the same sample provided the 5 T cell receptor beta chains below, sequenced in a study of cytomegalovirus exposure and HLA in healthy donors. 13 Jbeta primers and 60 Vbeta primers were used for the PCR. Only in-frame clones appear in the TCRdb table, and some are missing; sequencing was by immunoSEQ multiplex PCR. The data hold roughly 200,000 clones, with about 86% observed a single time. What was sequenced was PBMCs. These receptors came from a woman aged 25 to 45 in good health and CMV-seronegative.

The chain carries TRBV5-1 and TRBJ2-7; 7 positions agree with TRBD1. This CDR3 spans 14 amino acids. V lost 0 bases, J lost 6 bases, and 6 bases stayed unmatched. Germline loops: CDR1 SGHRS, CDR2 YFSETQ. The CDR3 sequence is CASSLGTGSREQYF. CDR3 nucleotide sequence: TGCGCCAGCAGCTTGGGGACAGGATCCCGCGAGCAGTACTTC. Full variable domain (rest looked up from reference TRBV5-1 and TRBJ2-7): KAGVTQTPRYLIKTRGQQVTLSCSPISGHRSVSWYQQTPGQGLQFLFEYFSETQRNKGNFPGRFSGRQFSNSRSEMNVSTLELGDSALYLCASSLGTGSREQYFGPGTRLTVT.

The chain joins TRBV11-2 to TRBJ2-3; 7 nucleotides match TRBD2. The V segment lost 4 bases and the J segment 6 bases; nucleotides outside the gene matches: 4. Germline values: CDR1 SGHAT, CDR2 FQNNGV. This CDR3 is built from 13 residues. The DNA of the CDR3 is TGTGCCAGCAGCTGGACTAGTATGGATACGCAGTATTTT. Protein: CASSWTSMDTQYF.

The chain joins TRBV5-5 to TRBJ2-7, with 8 positions matching TRBD1. Germline CDR1 reads SGHKS; CDR2 reads YYEKEE (reference sequence). This CDR3 has 14 residues. The V and J ends lost 2 bases and 3 bases, in that order; junction bases with no gene match: 4. The CDR3 loop reads CASSFRDRNYEQYF. CDR3 DNA: TGTGCCAGCAGCTTCCGGGACAGGAACTACGAGCAGTACTTC.

V gene TRBV4-1 combines with J gene TRBJ2-1; no firm D call. There are 17 residues in the CDR3. The germline CDR1 and CDR2 sequences are MGHRA and YSYEKL. Trimming removed 0 bases from V and 6 bases from J, with 18 bases in between. CDR3 residues: CASSQDPFLLGFNEQFF. The CDR3 DNA reads TGCGCCAGCAGCCAAGATCCGTTCCTCCTAGGCTTCAATGAGCAGTTCTTC.

The chain links TRBV21-1 to TRBJ1-2. TRBV21-1 is a listed pseudogene. The CDR3 length is 16 residues. The CDR3 region is CASSKCSERVSYGYTF. DNA of the CDR3: TGTGCCAGCAGCAAATGCAGCGAGAGAGTTTCCTATGGCTACACCTTC.